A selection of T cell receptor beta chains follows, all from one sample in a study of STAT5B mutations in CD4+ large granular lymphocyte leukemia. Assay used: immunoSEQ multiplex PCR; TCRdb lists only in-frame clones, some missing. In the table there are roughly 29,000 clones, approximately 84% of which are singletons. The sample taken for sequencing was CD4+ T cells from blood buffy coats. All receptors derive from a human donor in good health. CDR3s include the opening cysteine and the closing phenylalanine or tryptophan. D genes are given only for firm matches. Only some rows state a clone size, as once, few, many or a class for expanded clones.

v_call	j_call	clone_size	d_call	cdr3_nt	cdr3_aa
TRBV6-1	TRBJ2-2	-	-	TGTGCCAGCAGTGAACCGAGCACCGGGGAGCTGTTTTTT	CASSEPSTGELFF
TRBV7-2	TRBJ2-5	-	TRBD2	TGTGCCAGCAGCTTAGACCCGGCGGGAGTGGGGGAGACCCAGTACTTC	CASSLDPAGVGETQYF
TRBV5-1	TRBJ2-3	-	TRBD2	TGCGCCAGCAGCTACTCCGGGACTAGCAGCACAGATACGCAGTATTTT	CASSYSGTSSTDTQYF
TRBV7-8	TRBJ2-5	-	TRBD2	TGTGCCAGCAGCTTAGGGGGACTAGCGGGAAGTTGGGAGACCCAGTACTTC	CASSLGGLAGSWETQYF
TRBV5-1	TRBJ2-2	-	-	TGCGCCAGCAGCTTACCTCCAGGCTCTTTGGAGCTGTTTTTT	CASSLPPGSLELFF
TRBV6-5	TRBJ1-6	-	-	TGTGCCAGCAGTTCCGGTTTGCGCTCACCCCTCCACTTT	CASSSGLRSPLHF
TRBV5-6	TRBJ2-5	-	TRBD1	TGTGCCAGCAGCTGGAGGGGACAGGGCGTCGGAGAGACCCAGTACTTC	CASSWRGQGVGETQYF
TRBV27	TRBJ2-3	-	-	TGTGCCAGCAGCCTCAGCGGCCCCGGGGCTGCAGATACGCAGTATTTT	CASSLSGPGAADTQYF
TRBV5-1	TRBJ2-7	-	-	TGCGCCAGCAGCTTTGCGTTACAGGGATCCGGCGAGCAGTACTTC	CASSFALQGSGEQYF
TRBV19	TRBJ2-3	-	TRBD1	TGTGCCAGTAGTAGAGGGACAGGGGCTAGGGATACGCAGTATTTT	CASSRGTGARDTQYF
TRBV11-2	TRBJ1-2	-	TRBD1	TGTGCCAGCAGCTCGGGACAGGGGACGGACTATGGCTACACCTTC	CASSSGQGTDYGYTF
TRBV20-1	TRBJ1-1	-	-	TGCAGTGCTAGGAGGCAGCTTGAAGCTTTCTTT	CSARRQLEAFF
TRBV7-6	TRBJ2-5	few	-	TGTGCCAGCAGCTTAGGGTCCCTAGAGACCCAGTACTTC	CASSLGSLETQYF
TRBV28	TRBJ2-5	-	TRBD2	TGTGCCAGCAGTTTGGACAGATTAGCGGGGGGGGAGCAAGAGACCCAGTACTTC	CASSLDRLAGGEQETQYF
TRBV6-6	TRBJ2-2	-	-	TGTGCCAGCAGCCCCCGGGGCCCCGGCCCCACCGGGGAGCTGTTTTTT	CASSPRGPGPTGELFF
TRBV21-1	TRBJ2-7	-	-	TGTGCCAGCAGCAAAGCGTGGAGGGGAGTTTCCTACGAGCAGTACTTC	CASSKAWRGVSYEQYF
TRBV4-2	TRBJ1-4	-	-	TGTGCCAGCAGCCAAGAAGAAGGGGCGAGGGGTGAAAAACTGTTTTTT	CASSQEEGARGEKLFF
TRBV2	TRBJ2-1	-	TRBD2	TGTGCCAGCAGCATTAGAGGGACTAGCGGCAATGAGCAGTTCTTC	CASSIRGTSGNEQFF
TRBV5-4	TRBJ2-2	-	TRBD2	TGTGCCAGCAGCCCTGGACTAGGTGTAGGCACCGGGGAGCTGTTTTTT	CASSPGLGVGTGELFF
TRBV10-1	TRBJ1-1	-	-	TGCGCCAGCAGCCAGGGAGTTGCCGCTGAAGCTTTCTTT	CASSQGVAAEAFF
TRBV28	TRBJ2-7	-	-	TGTGCCAGCAGTCCCCCCCCTTTACGGGAGCAGTACTTC	CASSPPPLREQYF
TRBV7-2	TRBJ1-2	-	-	TGTGCCAGCAGCTTAGTGGGGGCATATGGCTACACCTTC	CASSLVGAYGYTF
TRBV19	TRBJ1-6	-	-	TGTGCCAGTAGTATCTCCGGATTACGATCACCCCTCCACTTT	CASSISGLRSPLHF
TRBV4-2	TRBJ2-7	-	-	TGTGCCAGCAGCCAAGAGGGCGGGATCTCCTACGAGCAGTACTTC	CASSQEGGISYEQYF
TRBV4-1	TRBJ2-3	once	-	TGCGCCAGCAGCCCCTCACAGGCTAGCACAGATACGCAGTATTTT	CASSPSQASTDTQYF
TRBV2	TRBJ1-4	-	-	TGTGCCAGCAGTGGGGGGGCAACTAATGAAAAACTGTTTTTT	CASSGGATNEKLFF
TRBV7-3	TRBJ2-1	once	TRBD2	TGTGCCAGCAGTTCTAGCGGGGGGGCCGGCAATGAGCAGTTCTTC	CASSSSGGAGNEQFF
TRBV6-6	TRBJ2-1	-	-	TGTGCCAGCAATGATGGCTCCTACAATGAGCAGTTCTTC	CASNDGSYNEQFF
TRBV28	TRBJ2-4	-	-	TGTGCCAGCAGTTTGGGGCTGCAGCTTTCCATTCAGTACTTC	CASSLGLQLSIQYF
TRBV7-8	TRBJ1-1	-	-	TGTGCCAGCAGCTTCGATGCCGGCCGGGACATATTCACTGAAGCTTTCTTT	CASSFDAGRDIFTEAFF
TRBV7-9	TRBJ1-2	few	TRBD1	TGTGCCAGCAGCATCGACAGGGTAAATGGCTACACCTTC	CASSIDRVNGYTF
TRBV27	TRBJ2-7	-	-	TGTGCCAGCAGCTTCCGGCTAATAGGGGGCTACGAGCAGTACTTC	CASSFRLIGGYEQYF
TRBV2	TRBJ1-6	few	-	TGTGCCAGCACGGGTTGGAGGTCAGATTCACCCCTCCACTTT	CASTGWRSDSPLHF
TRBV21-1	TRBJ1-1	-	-	TGTGCCAGCAGCAAAGGACAGGGGAAGAACACTGAAGCTTTCTTT	CASSKGQGKNTEAFF
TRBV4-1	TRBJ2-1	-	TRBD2	TGCGCCAGCAGCCAGCGTTTATCCGGGACTAGCGGGAGGAACGACAATGAGCAGTTCTTC	CASSQRLSGTSGRNDNEQFF
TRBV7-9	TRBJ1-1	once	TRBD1	TGTGCCAGCAGCTCCCCTCCGGGTAGGGACAGCACTGAAGCTTTCTTT	CASSSPPGRDSTEAFF
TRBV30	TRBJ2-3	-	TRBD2	TGTGCCTGGACGGGGGGGCCCACAGATACGCAGTATTTT	CAWTGGPTDTQYF
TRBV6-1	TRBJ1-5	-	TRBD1	TGTGCCAGCAAAGGGACAGGGGGTCAGCCCCAGCATTTT	CASKGTGGQPQHF
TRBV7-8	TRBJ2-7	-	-	TGTGCCAGCAGCTTAGTCGGACAAGAGCAGTACTTC	CASSLVGQEQYF
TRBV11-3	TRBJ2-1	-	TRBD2	TGTGCCAGCAGCCTAGCGGGAGGGCCGACGGAGCAGTTCTTC	CASSLAGGPTEQFF
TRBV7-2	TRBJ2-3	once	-	TGTGCCAGCAGCTCATCTAGATTAGATACGCAGTATTTT	CASSSSRLDTQYF
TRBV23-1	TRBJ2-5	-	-	TGCGCCAGCAGTCACCTGGTAGAGGGGTCATTAGAGACCCAGTACTTC	CASSHLVEGSLETQYF
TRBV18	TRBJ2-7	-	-	TGTGCCAGCTCCGGGACTTCTAGCTCCTACGAGCAGTACTTC	CASSGTSSSYEQYF
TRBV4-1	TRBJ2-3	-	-	TGCGCCAGCAGCCAAGTCAATATGGGGTTTCGCACAGATACGCAGTATTTT	CASSQVNMGFRTDTQYF
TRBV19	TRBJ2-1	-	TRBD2	TGTGCCAGTAGTATTTCAGCGGGAGACGCCTACAATGAGCAGTTCTTC	CASSISAGDAYNEQFF
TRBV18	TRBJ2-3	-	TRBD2	TGTGCCAGCTCACCTGCCACGACGGGAGGGCCAGGAGATACGCAGTATTTT	CASSPATTGGPGDTQYF
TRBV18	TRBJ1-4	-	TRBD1	TGTGCCAGCTCCCTCACACAGGGGAATGAAAAACTGTTTTTT	CASSLTQGNEKLFF
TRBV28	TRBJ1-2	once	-	TGTGCCAGCAGTATCCTAGACGGAGCCTTCTATGGCTACACCTTC	CASSILDGAFYGYTF
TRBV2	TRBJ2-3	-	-	TGTGCCAGCGGGGACGGAAACACAGATACGCAGTATTTT	CASGDGNTDTQYF
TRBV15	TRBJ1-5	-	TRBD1	TGTGCCACCAGCTTAGGACAGGGAAAGAATTATCAGCCCCAGCATTTT	CATSLGQGKNYQPQHF
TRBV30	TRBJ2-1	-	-	TGTGCCTGGACCCGTGGAGACAATGAGCAGTTCTTC	CAWTRGDNEQFF